The 4 T cell receptor beta chains in this list originate from one sample, sequenced in a study of blood T cell repertoires in COVID-19. Clones were read by immunoSEQ multiplex PCR, and TCRdb kept only the in-frame ones, dropping some. The sample consists of under 200,000 clones, roughly four fifths of them appearing once. Source material: PBMCs or T cells enriched from blood (not recorded which). These receptors all stem from a man in his forties or fifties who had recovered from COVID-19.

This clone came up once. The chain uses TRBV19 and TRBJ1-4; D gene uncertain. This CDR3 is 13 amino acids long. Germline lookup yields CDR1 LNHDA and CDR2 SQIVND (reference sequence). V was shortened by 6 bases and J by 6 bases, with 11 bases between the two germline ends. CDR3 bases: TGTGCCAGTAGGGAGGGCACTTATGAAAAACTGTTTTTT. Protein product: CASREGTYEKLFF.

The chain employs TRBV15 and TRBJ1-2; no clear D. Germline values: CDR1 LNHNV, CDR2 YYDKDF (reference sequence). V shed 0 bases and J shed 8 bases, with 16 bases lying between them. The CDR3 spans 15 residues. CDR3 protein: CATSRDVLGVEGYTF. The CDR3 region has the DNA TGTGCCACCAGCAGAGATGTTCTCGGGGTTGAGGGCTACACCTTC.

This chain joins TRBV7-9 and TRBJ2-5, with D unclear. With 2 bases removed from V and 5 bases from J, the gap between germline ends came to 12 bases. The CDR3 totals 14 residues. Germline V CDR1 and CDR2: SEHNR, FQNEAQ (reference sequence). The CDR3 DNA sequence: TGTGCCAGCAGCTTAAGGATCAAACAGGAGACCCAGTACTTC. It yields the protein CASSLRIKQETQYF.

The chain employs TRBV5-1 and TRBJ1-6; D not resolved. This CDR3 is built from 19 residues. V was shortened by 0 bases and J by 0 bases, with 16 bases between the two germline ends. The germline V gene has CDR1 SGHRS and CDR2 YFSETQ. The CDR3 sequence: CASSLAIPGKSSYNSPLHF. CDR3 bases: TGCGCCAGCAGCTTGGCCATTCCGGGAAAAAGCTCCTATAATTCACCCCTCCACTTT.